This is a list of T cell receptor beta chains from one sample in a study of regulatory T cells in long-lasting Graves disease. TCRdb fed the multiplex PCR reads into MiXCR, producing one record per CDR3 protein. The data hold about 470,000 distinct CDR3 sequences, with around a fifth observed a single time. Sequenced material: peripheral blood mononuclear cells (PBMCs), taken when the disease was refractory, from a patient treated with antithyroid drugs. All receptors derive from a female donor with Graves disease. CDR3s include the opening cysteine and the closing phenylalanine or tryptophan. The order of the fields is clone size, J gene, V gene, D gene, CDR3 DNA, CDR3 protein. A D gene is named only where the DNA matches it firmly. Rows may omit the clone size; those that give it use once, few, many or a size class.

abundance: few
j_gene: TRBJ2-1
v_gene: TRBV12-3/TRBV12-4
d_gene: .
CDR3nt: TGTGCCAGCAGTTCGGGACACTCCTACAATGAGCAGTTCTTC
CDR3aa: CASSSGHSYNEQFF

abundance: many
j_gene: TRBJ1-5
v_gene: TRBV28
d_gene: .
CDR3nt: TGTGCCAGCAGTTCCACAGGGAATCAGCCCCAGCATTTT
CDR3aa: CASSSTGNQPQHF

abundance: many
j_gene: TRBJ2-7
v_gene: TRBV12-3/TRBV12-4
d_gene: .
CDR3nt: TGTGCCAGCAGACAGGGACTGAGGTGGAGAGACGAGCAGTACTTC
CDR3aa: CASRQGLRWRDEQYF

abundance: .
j_gene: TRBJ2-7
v_gene: TRBV7-9
d_gene: .
CDR3nt: TGTGCCAGCAGCTTGGGGCTCGAGCAGTACTTC
CDR3aa: CASSLGLEQYF

abundance: few
j_gene: TRBJ1-2
v_gene: TRBV5-4
d_gene: .
CDR3nt: TGTGCCAGCAGCTTTTACAGGGTGGACAACGGCTACACCTTC
CDR3aa: CASSFYRVDNGYTF

abundance: many
j_gene: TRBJ2-7
v_gene: TRBV2
d_gene: .
CDR3nt: TGTGCCAGCAGTGAAACAGGTCGCAACGAGCAGTACTTC
CDR3aa: CASSETGRNEQYF

abundance: .
j_gene: TRBJ2-5
v_gene: TRBV6-1
d_gene: .
CDR3nt: TGTGCCAGCAGTCTGGACAGAGCCCAAGAGACCCAGTACTTC
CDR3aa: CASSLDRAQETQYF

abundance: many
j_gene: TRBJ2-5
v_gene: TRBV28
d_gene: TRBD2
CDR3nt: TGTGCCAGCAATTGGGGGAGGGAGGAGACCCAGTACTTC
CDR3aa: CASNWGREETQYF

abundance: many
j_gene: TRBJ2-5
v_gene: TRBV28
d_gene: TRBD2
CDR3nt: TGTGCCAGCAGTTTATGGTCTAGCGGGAGAAGGGAGACCCAGTACTTC
CDR3aa: CASSLWSSGRRETQYF

abundance: many
j_gene: TRBJ1-4
v_gene: TRBV28
d_gene: .
CDR3nt: TGTGCCAGCAGTTCACAGGGTACTAATGAAAAACTGTTTTTT
CDR3aa: CASSSQGTNEKLFF

abundance: many
j_gene: TRBJ1-2
v_gene: TRBV9
d_gene: .
CDR3nt: TGTGCCAGCAGCGCCTCCGGGTCTAACTATGGCTACACCTTC
CDR3aa: CASSASGSNYGYTF

abundance: .
j_gene: TRBJ2-5
v_gene: TRBV7-2
d_gene: .
CDR3nt: TGTGCCAGCAGCTTCTATCCGTCGGAGACCCAGTACTTC
CDR3aa: CASSFYPSETQYF

abundance: few
j_gene: TRBJ1-1
v_gene: TRBV13
d_gene: TRBD1
CDR3nt: TGTGCCAGCAGCTTACCCAACAGGGGTCCCGGTAGTACTGAAGCTTTCTTT
CDR3aa: CASSLPNRGPGSTEAFF

abundance: many
j_gene: TRBJ1-5
v_gene: TRBV2
d_gene: .
CDR3nt: TGTGCCAGCAGACCGGGACCCCAAAGCAATCAGCCCCAGCATTTT
CDR3aa: CASRPGPQSNQPQHF

abundance: many
j_gene: TRBJ1-1
v_gene: TRBV2
d_gene: .
CDR3nt: TGTGCCAGCAGTGGCCTGGGGCGGATGAACACTGAAGCTTTCTTT
CDR3aa: CASSGLGRMNTEAFF

abundance: .
j_gene: TRBJ2-2
v_gene: TRBV7-9
d_gene: TRBD2
CDR3nt: TGTGCCAGCAGCTTAGGATCGCAAGGTACTAGCGGGAGGAGGAACACCGGGGAGCTGTTTTTT
CDR3aa: CASSLGSQGTSGRRNTGELFF

abundance: .
j_gene: TRBJ1-1
v_gene: TRBV20-1
d_gene: TRBD1
CDR3nt: TGCAGTGCATTGACGGACAGGGCCACTGAAGCTTTCTTT
CDR3aa: CSALTDRATEAFF

abundance: .
j_gene: TRBJ1-1
v_gene: TRBV29-1
d_gene: .
CDR3nt: TGCAGCGTCGTGGCGTGGGACACGAACACTGAAGCTTTCTTT
CDR3aa: CSVVAWDTNTEAFF

abundance: .
j_gene: TRBJ2-7
v_gene: TRBV19
d_gene: TRBD2
CDR3nt: TGTGCCAGTAGTATGACTAGCGGGATGGCCTACGAGCAGTACTTC
CDR3aa: CASSMTSGMAYEQYF

abundance: many
j_gene: TRBJ2-4
v_gene: TRBV9
d_gene: .
CDR3nt: TGTGCCAGCAGCGTAGGTAGACGGTCTTGGGACATTCAGTACTTC
CDR3aa: CASSVGRRSWDIQYF

abundance: few
j_gene: TRBJ1-1
v_gene: TRBV29-1
d_gene: .
CDR3nt: TGCAGCGTTGAAGATCAGGGAGGGGGGAACACTGAAGCTTTCTTT
CDR3aa: CSVEDQGGGNTEAFF

abundance: many
j_gene: TRBJ2-5
v_gene: TRBV6-1
d_gene: TRBD1
CDR3nt: TGTGCCAGCAGTAACCTCGGGACAGGGGGGCGGGAGACCCAGTACTTC
CDR3aa: CASSNLGTGGRETQYF

abundance: few
j_gene: TRBJ2-3
v_gene: TRBV7-9
d_gene: .
CDR3nt: TGTGCCAGCAGCTTAGACGGAGATACGCAGTATTTT
CDR3aa: CASSLDGDTQYF

abundance: .
j_gene: TRBJ2-2
v_gene: TRBV19
d_gene: .
CDR3nt: TGTGCCAGTAGTGAATTGACTCTTGATAACGGGGAGCTGTTTTTT
CDR3aa: CASSELTLDNGELFF

abundance: .
j_gene: TRBJ2-7
v_gene: TRBV4-1
d_gene: TRBD1
CDR3nt: TGCGCCAGCAGCCAAGTCCAAGGACAGGGAGTCTGGGACGAGCAGTACTTC
CDR3aa: CASSQVQGQGVWDEQYF

abundance: many
j_gene: TRBJ1-3
v_gene: TRBV28
d_gene: .
CDR3nt: TGTGCCAGCAGGACACAGGGCCGCACCATATATTTT
CDR3aa: CASRTQGRTIYF

abundance: few
j_gene: TRBJ2-2
v_gene: TRBV11-1
d_gene: .
CDR3nt: TGTGCCAGCAGAGCGAGGGAGAACACCGGGGAGCTGTTTTTT
CDR3aa: CASRARENTGELFF

abundance: many
j_gene: TRBJ2-7
v_gene: TRBV10-1
d_gene: TRBD1
CDR3nt: TGCGCCAGCAGCCTCGACAGGGATCCCGTCGAGCAGTACTTC
CDR3aa: CASSLDRDPVEQYF

abundance: many
j_gene: TRBJ2-7
v_gene: TRBV28
d_gene: .
CDR3nt: TGTGCCAGCAGTTTTCAGGGCAGGGCGTACGAGCAGTACTTC
CDR3aa: CASSFQGRAYEQYF

abundance: few
j_gene: TRBJ2-2
v_gene: TRBV15
d_gene: .
CDR3nt: TGTGCCACCAGCAGGGGCTTCTCTGGGGAGCTGTTTTTT
CDR3aa: CATSRGFSGELFF